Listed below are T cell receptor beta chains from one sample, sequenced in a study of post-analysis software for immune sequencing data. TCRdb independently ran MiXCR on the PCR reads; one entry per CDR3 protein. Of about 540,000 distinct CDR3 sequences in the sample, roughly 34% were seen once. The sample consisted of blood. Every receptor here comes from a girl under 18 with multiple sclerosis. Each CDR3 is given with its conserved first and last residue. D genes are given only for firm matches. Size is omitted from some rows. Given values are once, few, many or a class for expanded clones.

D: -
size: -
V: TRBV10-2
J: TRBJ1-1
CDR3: CASTEGAEAFF
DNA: TGCGCCAGCACGGAGGGTGCTGAAGCTTTCTTT

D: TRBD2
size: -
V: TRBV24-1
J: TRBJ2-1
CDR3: CATSGGGPPHEQFF
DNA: TGTGCCACCAGTGGCGGGGGGCCACCGCATGAGCAGTTCTTC

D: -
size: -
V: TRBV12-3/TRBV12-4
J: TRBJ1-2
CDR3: CASTPGYTF
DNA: TGTGCCAGCACCCCGGGCTACACCTTC

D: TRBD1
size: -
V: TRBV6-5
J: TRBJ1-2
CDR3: CASKPGGIGYGYTF
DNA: TGTGCCAGCAAGCCAGGGGGAATAGGCTATGGCTACACCTTC

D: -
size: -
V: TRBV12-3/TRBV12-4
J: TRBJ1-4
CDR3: CASSYYPGWDEKLFF
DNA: TGTGCCAGCAGTTACTACCCTGGGTGGGATGAAAAACTGTTTTTT

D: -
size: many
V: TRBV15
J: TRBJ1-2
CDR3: CATSRDRQGLYGYTF
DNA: TGTGCCACCAGCAGAGATCGTCAGGGACTATATGGCTACACCTTC

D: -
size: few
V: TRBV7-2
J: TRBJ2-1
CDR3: CASSRAQSSYNEQFF
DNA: TGTGCCAGCAGCAGGGCCCAAAGCTCCTACAATGAGCAGTTCTTC

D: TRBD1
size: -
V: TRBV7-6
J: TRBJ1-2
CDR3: CASSLDAGRGQGYTF
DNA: TGTGCCAGCAGCTTAGACGCGGGTAGGGGGCAAGGCTACACCTTC

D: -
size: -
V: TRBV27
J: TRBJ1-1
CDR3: CASSLRVGTEAFF
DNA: TGTGCCAGCAGTTTGAGGGTGGGCACTGAAGCTTTCTTT

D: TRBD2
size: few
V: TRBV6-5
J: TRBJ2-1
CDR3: CASGEGLAYNEQFF
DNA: TGTGCCAGCGGGGAGGGCCTGGCGTACAATGAGCAGTTCTTC

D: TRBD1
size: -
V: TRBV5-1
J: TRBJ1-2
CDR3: CVSSGPTGNGFGYTF
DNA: TGCGTCAGCAGCGGACCGACAGGGAACGGGTTTGGCTACACCTTC

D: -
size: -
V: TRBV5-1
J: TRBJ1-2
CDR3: CASSLDLTNYGYTF
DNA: TGCGCCAGCAGCTTGGACTTAACCAACTATGGCTACACCTTC

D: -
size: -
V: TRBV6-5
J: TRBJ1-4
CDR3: CASSWGSATNGKLFF
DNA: TGTGCCAGCAGTTGGGGGTCAGCAACTAATGGAAAACTGTTTTTT

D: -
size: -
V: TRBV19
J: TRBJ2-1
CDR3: CASSIDLEEGSYNEQFF
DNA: TGTGCCAGTAGTATAGATCTCGAGGAGGGCTCCTACAATGAGCAGTTCTTC

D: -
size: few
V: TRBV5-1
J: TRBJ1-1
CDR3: CASSLEEDEAFF
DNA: TGCGCCAGCAGCTTGGAGGAGGATGAAGCTTTCTTT

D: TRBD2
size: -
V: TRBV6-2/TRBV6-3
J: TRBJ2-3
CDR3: CASRPPGVAGGPGTDTQYF
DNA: TGTGCCAGCAGACCCCCCGGAGTAGCGGGGGGGCCTGGCACAGATACGCAGTATTTT

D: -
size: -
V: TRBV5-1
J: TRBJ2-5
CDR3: CASSLLSPGETQYF
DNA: TGCGCCAGCAGCTTGTTGTCCCCGGGGGAGACCCAGTACTTC

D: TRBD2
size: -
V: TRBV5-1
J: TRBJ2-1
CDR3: CASRIAGLAGGNEQFF
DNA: TGCGCCAGCAGGATCGCCGGGCTAGCGGGGGGCAATGAGCAGTTCTTC

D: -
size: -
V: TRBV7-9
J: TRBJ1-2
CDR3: CASSLVKVRPRENYGYTF
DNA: TGTGCCAGCAGCTTAGTGAAGGTTAGACCAAGGGAAAACTATGGCTACACCTTC

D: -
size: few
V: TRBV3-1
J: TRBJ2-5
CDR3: CASSQNQGPETQYF
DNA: TGTGCCAGCAGCCAAAATCAGGGGCCAGAGACCCAGTACTTC

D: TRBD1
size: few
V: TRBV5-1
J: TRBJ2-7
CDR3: CASSSGQATNEQYF
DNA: TGCGCCAGCAGCTCGGGACAGGCTACCAACGAGCAGTACTTC

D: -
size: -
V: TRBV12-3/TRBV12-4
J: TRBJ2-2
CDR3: CASNPTVTGERFF
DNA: TGTGCCAGCAATCCGACGGTCACCGGGGAGCGGTTTTTT

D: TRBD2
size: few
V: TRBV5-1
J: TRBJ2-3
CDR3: CASRIAGGQDTQYF
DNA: TGCGCCAGCAGAATAGCGGGGGGGCAAGATACGCAGTATTTT

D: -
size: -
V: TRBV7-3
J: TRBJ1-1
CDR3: CASSLMGPGRDPEAFF
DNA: TGTGCCAGCAGCTTAATGGGTCCAGGAAGGGACCCTGAAGCTTTCTTT

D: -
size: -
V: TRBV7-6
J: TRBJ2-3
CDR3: CASSLGTDLTDTQYF
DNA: TGTGCCAGCAGCTTAGGGACAGACCTCACAGATACGCAGTATTTT

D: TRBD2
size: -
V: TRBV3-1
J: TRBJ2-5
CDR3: CASSLSGGRGSEQYF
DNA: TGTGCCAGCAGCCTGAGCGGGGGACGGGGGAGTGAGCAGTACTTC

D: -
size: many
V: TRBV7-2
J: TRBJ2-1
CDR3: CASSQEPGLDEQFF
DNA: TGTGCCAGCAGCCAAGAGCCAGGTTTAGATGAGCAGTTCTTC

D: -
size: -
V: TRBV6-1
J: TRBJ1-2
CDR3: CASGDFNYGYTF
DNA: TGTGCCAGCGGGGACTTTAACTATGGCTACACCTTC

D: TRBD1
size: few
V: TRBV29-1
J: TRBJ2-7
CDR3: CSVEGRPETGNYEQYF
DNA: TGCAGCGTTGAAGGCCGACCGGAGACAGGGAACTACGAGCAGTACTTC

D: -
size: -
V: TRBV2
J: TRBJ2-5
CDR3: CASRPGAQETQYF
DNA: TGTGCCAGCAGGCCTGGGGCACAAGAGACCCAGTACTTC

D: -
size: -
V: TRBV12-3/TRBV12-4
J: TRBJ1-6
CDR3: CASRPSSYNSPLHF
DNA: TGTGCCAGCAGACCGAGCTCCTATAATTCACCCCTCCACTTT

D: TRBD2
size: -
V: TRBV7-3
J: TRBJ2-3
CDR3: CASSVSGGALDTQYF
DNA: TGTGCCAGCAGCGTTAGCGGGGGGGCCCTAGATACGCAGTATTTT

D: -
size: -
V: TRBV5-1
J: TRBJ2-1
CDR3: CASSPPPPTGHNEQFF
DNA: TGCGCCAGCAGCCCACCCCCACCGACGGGGCACAATGAGCAGTTCTTC

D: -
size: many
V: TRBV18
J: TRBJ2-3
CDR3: CASSPRVTDTQYF
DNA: TGTGCCAGCTCACCACGAGTCACAGATACGCAGTATTTT

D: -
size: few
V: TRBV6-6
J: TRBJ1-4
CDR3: CASSYTGSATNEKLFF
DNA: TGTGCCAGCAGTTATACAGGGAGTGCAACTAATGAAAAACTGTTTTTT

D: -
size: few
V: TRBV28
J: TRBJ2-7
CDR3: CASSPISPQAPSYEQYF
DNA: TGTGCCAGCAGTCCCATATCCCCACAGGCCCCCTCCTACGAGCAGTACTTC

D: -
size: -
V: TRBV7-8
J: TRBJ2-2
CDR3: CASSSGTDTGELFF
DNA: TGTGCCAGCAGCTCCGGGACCGACACCGGGGAGCTGTTTTTT

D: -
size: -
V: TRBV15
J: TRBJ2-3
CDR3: CATRTGPSSPDTQYF
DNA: TGTGCCACCCGCACCGGCCCCTCTAGCCCAGATACGCAGTATTTT

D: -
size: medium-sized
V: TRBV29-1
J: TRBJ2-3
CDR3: CSVEETGDTQYF
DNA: TGCAGCGTTGAAGAGACAGGAGATACGCAGTATTTT

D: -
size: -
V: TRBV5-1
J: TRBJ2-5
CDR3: CASTSTETQYF
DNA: TGCGCCAGCACCTCAACCGAGACCCAGTACTTC